The T cell receptor (beta chain) described here comes from a study of cytomegalovirus exposure and HLA in healthy donors. After removal of 6 bases from V and 2 bases from J, the junction contained 5 bases not matched to a gene. The CDR3 spans 15 residues. Germline V lookup: CDR1 SNHLY, CDR2 FYNNEI. Study-wide results and limits: The study listed 150 to 200 cytomegalovirus-associated TCR beta chains.

The PCR ran on 60 Vbeta and 13 Jbeta primers. Profiled with immunoSEQ multiplex PCR; TCRdb holds only in-frame clones, not every one. The sample holds approximately 80,000 clones, 65% to 80% seen once. In regard to this clone: Its antigen is undetermined.

The clonotype was recovered from a woman aged 40-49 years in good health and CMV-seropositive. V is TRBV2 and J is TRBJ1-2; TRBD1 matches at 11 bases. Sequenced material: PBMCs. The CDR3 loop is CASSLRDRGNYGYTF. Written as DNA, the CDR3 is TGTGCCAGCAGCCTCCGGGACAGGGGGAACTATGGCTACACCTTC.